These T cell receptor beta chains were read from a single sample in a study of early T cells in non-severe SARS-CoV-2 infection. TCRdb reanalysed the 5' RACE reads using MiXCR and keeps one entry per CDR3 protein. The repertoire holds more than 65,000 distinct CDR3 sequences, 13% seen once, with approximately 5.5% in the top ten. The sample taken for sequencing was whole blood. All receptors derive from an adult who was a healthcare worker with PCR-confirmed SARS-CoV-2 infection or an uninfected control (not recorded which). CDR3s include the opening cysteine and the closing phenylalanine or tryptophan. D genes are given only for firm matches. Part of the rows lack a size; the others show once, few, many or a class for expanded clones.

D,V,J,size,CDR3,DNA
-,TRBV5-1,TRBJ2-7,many,CASSFSGRIYEQYF,TGCGCCAGCAGCTTTTCCGGCAGGATCTACGAGCAGTACTTC
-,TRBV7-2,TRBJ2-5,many,CASSLPTMETQYF,TGTGCCAGCAGCTTACCTACCATGGAGACCCAGTACTTC
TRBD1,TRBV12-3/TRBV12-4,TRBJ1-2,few,CASSSITRQGAHNYGYTF,TGTGCCAGCAGCTCCATAACCCGACAGGGGGCTCATAACTATGGCTACACCTTC
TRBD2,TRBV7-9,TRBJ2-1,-,CASSHLGGSSYNEQFF,TGTGCCAGCAGCCATCTCGGCGGGAGCTCCTACAATGAGCAGTTCTTC
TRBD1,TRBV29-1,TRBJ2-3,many,CSAHPPGGKDTQYF,TGCAGCGCCCACCCCCCAGGGGGCAAGGATACGCAGTATTTT
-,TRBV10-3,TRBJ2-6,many,CAISETGLGANVLTF,TGTGCCATCAGTGAGACAGGGCTTGGGGCCAACGTCCTGACTTTC
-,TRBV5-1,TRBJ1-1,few,CASSGRDTEAFF,TGCGCCAGCAGCGGCAGGGACACTGAAGCTTTCTTT
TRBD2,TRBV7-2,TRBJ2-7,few,CASSLAGGSEQYF,TGTGCCAGCAGCTTAGCGGGAGGGAGCGAGCAGTACTTC
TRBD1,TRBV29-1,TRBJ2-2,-,CSIRGRYTGELFF,TGCAGCATCAGGGGGCGATACACCGGGGAGCTGTTTTTT
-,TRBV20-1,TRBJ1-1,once,CSARPPGVFNTEAFF,TGCAGTGCTAGACCCCCGGGAGTGTTCAACACTGAAGCTTTCTTT
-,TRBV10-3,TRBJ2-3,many,CAISDRRDTDTQYF,TGTGCCATCAGTGATAGGAGGGACACAGATACGCAGTATTTT
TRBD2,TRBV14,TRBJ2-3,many,CASNQVAGVTDTQYF,TGTGCCAGCAACCAGGTAGCGGGAGTAACAGATACGCAGTATTTT
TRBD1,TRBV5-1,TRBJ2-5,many,CASSPTGDETQYF,TGCGCCAGCAGCCCGACAGGGGATGAGACCCAGTACTTC
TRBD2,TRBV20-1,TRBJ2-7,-,CSAYSGGAYEQYF,TGCAGTGCTTATAGCGGGGGGGCCTACGAGCAGTACTTC
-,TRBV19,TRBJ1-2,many,CASNTPGEPYGYTF,TGTGCCAGTAACACTCCTGGGGAGCCCTATGGCTACACCTTC
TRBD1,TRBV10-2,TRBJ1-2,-,CASSSSRGAGYGYTF,TGCGCCAGCAGCTCCAGCAGGGGGGCTGGCTATGGCTACACCTTC